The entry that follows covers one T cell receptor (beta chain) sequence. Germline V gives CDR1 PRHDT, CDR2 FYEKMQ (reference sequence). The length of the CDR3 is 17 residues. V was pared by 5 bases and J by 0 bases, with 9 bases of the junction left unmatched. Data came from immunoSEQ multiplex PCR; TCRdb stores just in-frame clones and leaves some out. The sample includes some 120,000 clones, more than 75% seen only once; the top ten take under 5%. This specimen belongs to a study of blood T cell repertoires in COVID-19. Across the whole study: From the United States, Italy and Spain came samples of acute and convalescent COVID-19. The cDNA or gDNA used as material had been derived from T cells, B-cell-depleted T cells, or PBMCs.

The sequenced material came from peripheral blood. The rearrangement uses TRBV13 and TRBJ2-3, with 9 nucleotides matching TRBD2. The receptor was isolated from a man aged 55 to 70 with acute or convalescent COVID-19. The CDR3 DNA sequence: TGTGCCAGCAGCACCTATCGACTAGCGGCAAGCACAGATACGCAGTATTTT. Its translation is CASSTYRLAASTDTQYF.